Listed below are T cell receptor beta chains from one sample, sequenced in a study of T cell responses to AZD1222 COVID-19 vaccine. The repertoire was sequenced with immunoSEQ multiplex PCR; TCRdb's copy has only in-frame clones and lacks some. This table holds around 99,000 clones, around nine tenths found once. The sample consisted of peripheral blood, taken 28 days after the second AZD1222 dose. The receptors derive from an adult who received the AZD1222 COVID-19 vaccine. CDR3s include the opening cysteine and the closing phenylalanine or tryptophan. A D gene is named only where the DNA matches it firmly. Clone size is shown for a subset of rows, as once, few, many or a class of expanded clone.

size,D,V,J,CDR3,DNA
NA,TRBD2,TRBV7-2,TRBJ2-3,CASSLASSGGDTQYF,TGTGCCAGCAGCTTAGCGTCGTCGGGAGGGGATACGCAGTATTTT
once,NA,TRBV27,TRBJ1-1,CAAGGGIETEAFF,TGTGCCGCAGGCGGGGGGATTGAAACTGAAGCTTTCTTT
NA,TRBD1,TRBV7-2,TRBJ2-1,CASSLTTGTGARGEQFF,TGTGCCAGCAGCTTAACGACCGGGACAGGGGCGAGGGGTGAGCAGTTCTTC
few,TRBD1,TRBV5-6,TRBJ1-5,CASSLDRGQGQPQHF,TGTGCCAGCAGCTTGGACAGGGGGCAGGGACAGCCCCAGCATTTT
NA,NA,TRBV7-2,TRBJ2-7,CASSWGIGSYEQYF,TGTGCCAGCAGCTGGGGTATCGGCTCCTACGAGCAGTACTTC
NA,TRBD1,TRBV5-1,TRBJ2-7,CASSDGQGVKYEQYF,TGCGCCAGCAGCGACGGACAGGGGGTGAAATACGAGCAGTACTTC
NA,TRBD1,TRBV11-2,TRBJ2-7,CASSLPGGRDEQYF,TGTGCCAGCAGCTTACCAGGGGGCAGGGACGAGCAGTACTTC
NA,NA,TRBV5-8,TRBJ1-1,CASSLAAEDTEAFF,TGTGCCAGCAGCTTGGCCGCAGAGGACACTGAAGCTTTCTTT
NA,TRBD2,TRBV19,TRBJ2-1,CASSWTSGGNEQFF,TGTGCCAGTAGTTGGACTAGCGGGGGCAATGAGCAGTTCTTC
once,TRBD1,TRBV18,TRBJ2-2,CASSPRPQGADTGELFF,TGTGCCAGCTCACCAAGGCCACAGGGGGCGGACACCGGGGAGCTGTTTTTT
NA,NA,TRBV4-1,TRBJ2-7,CASSHRDSGSYEQYF,TGCGCCAGCAGCCATAGGGACAGCGGGTCCTACGAGCAGTACTTC
NA,NA,TRBV19,TRBJ2-2,CASRVNKGRTNTGELFF,TGTGCCAGTAGGGTCAATAAGGGACGGACGAACACCGGGGAGCTGTTTTTT
NA,NA,TRBV13,TRBJ1-2,CASSRNGWDYGYTF,TGTGCCAGCAGCCGCAACGGCTGGGACTATGGCTACACCTTC
NA,TRBD1,TRBV5-1,TRBJ1-4,CASSLGGQTNEKLFF,TGCGCCAGCAGCTTGGGGGGACAGACTAATGAAAAACTGTTTTTT
NA,NA,TRBV5-5,TRBJ1-1,CASSSETVMNTEAFF,TGTGCCAGCAGCTCTGAGACAGTCATGAACACTGAAGCTTTCTTT
NA,NA,TRBV5-4,TRBJ2-3,CASTRDWGESTQYF,TGTGCCAGCACCCGGGACTGGGGGGAAAGTACGCAGTATTTT
once,NA,TRBV5-1,TRBJ2-1,CASSLALREQFF,TGCGCCAGCAGCTTGGCTCTCAGGGAGCAGTTCTTC
few,NA,TRBV9,TRBJ2-2,CASNVGLIDTGELFF,TGTGCCAGCAATGTGGGTCTAATTGATACCGGGGAGCTGTTTTTT
NA,NA,TRBV28,TRBJ2-7,CAISEGAYEQYF,TGTGCCATTTCGGAGGGAGCCTACGAGCAGTACTTC
NA,NA,TRBV3-1/TRBV3-2,TRBJ1-5,CASSYRDQPQHF,TGTGCCAGCAGCTACAGGGATCAGCCCCAGCATTTT
NA,TRBD1,TRBV14,TRBJ1-2,CASSPDRGLGYTF,TGTGCCAGCAGCCCGGACAGGGGGCTAGGCTACACCTTC
NA,NA,TRBV9,TRBJ2-5,CASSVGSGDPWETQYF,TGTGCCAGCAGCGTAGGGAGCGGAGACCCTTGGGAGACCCAGTACTTC
NA,TRBD1,TRBV2,TRBJ2-3,CASSTGGNTQYF,TGTGCCAGCAGCACAGGGGGCAATACGCAGTATTTT
NA,NA,TRBV9,TRBJ2-2,CASSVGVMNTGELFF,TGTGCCAGCAGCGTAGGAGTGATGAACACCGGGGAGCTGTTTTTT
NA,TRBD1,TRBV19,TRBJ1-4,CASSIGTGAYEEKLFF,TGTGCCAGTAGTATTGGGACAGGGGCCTATGAGGAAAAACTGTTTTTT
NA,TRBD2,TRBV6-5,TRBJ2-2,CASSRTSGGARELFF,TGTGCCAGCAGCCGGACTAGCGGGGGGGCCCGGGAGCTGTTTTTT
few,TRBD2,TRBV6-1,TRBJ2-5,CASSETSGGPETQYF,TGTGCCAGCAGTGAAACTAGCGGGGGGCCCGAGACCCAGTACTTC
NA,TRBD1,TRBV3-1/TRBV3-2,TRBJ1-1,CASSQPRTGDTEAFF,TGTGCCAGCAGCCAACCCCGCACAGGGGACACTGAAGCTTTCTTT
NA,TRBD2,TRBV2,TRBJ2-3,CASSEESGGALTDTQYF,TGTGCCAGCAGTGAGGAGAGCGGGGGGGCCTTGACAGATACGCAGTATTTT
NA,NA,TRBV6-5,TRBJ1-5,CASGPSGGMGQPQHF,TGTGCCAGCGGCCCCTCGGGGGGTATGGGTCAGCCCCAGCATTTT
NA,TRBD1,TRBV28,TRBJ1-4,CASSFRGGKLFF,TGTGCCAGCAGTTTCAGGGGGGGAAAACTGTTTTTT
NA,NA,TRBV2,TRBJ1-1,CASSDASEAFF,TGTGCCAGCAGTGACGCCTCAGAAGCTTTCTTT
NA,NA,TRBV7-9,TRBJ2-3,CASSPVRDETDTQYF,TGTGCCAGCAGCCCTGTGCGGGATGAGACAGATACGCAGTATTTT
NA,NA,TRBV5-1,TRBJ1-5,CASSLEGIGQPQHF,TGCGCCAGCAGCTTGGAAGGTATCGGGCAGCCCCAGCATTTT
NA,NA,TRBV11-3,TRBJ2-7,CASSPGGGSSYEQYF,TGTGCCAGCAGCCCAGGGGGGGGGTCGAGCTACGAGCAGTACTTC
NA,NA,TRBV27,TRBJ2-7,CASSSDSLSAQYF,TGTGCCAGCAGTTCAGACAGTTTATCTGCGCAGTACTTC
NA,TRBD2,TRBV13,TRBJ2-7,CASSWSPAGGTYEQYF,TGTGCCAGCAGCTGGTCCCCGGCGGGAGGAACCTACGAGCAGTACTTC
NA,TRBD2,TRBV7-9,TRBJ2-1,CASSFPTSGPFSYNEQFF,TGTGCCAGCAGCTTCCCCACTAGCGGGCCTTTTTCCTACAATGAGCAGTTCTTC
NA,NA,TRBV2,TRBJ2-2,CASSGVNTGELFF,TGTGCCAGCAGTGGGGTCAACACCGGGGAGCTGTTTTTT
NA,NA,TRBV23-1,TRBJ1-2,CASSHSEAPNYGYTF,TGCGCCAGCAGTCACTCGGAGGCTCCTAACTATGGCTACACCTTC
NA,NA,TRBV5-5,TRBJ1-2,CASSGGSNYGYTF,TGTGCCAGCAGCGGGGGGTCTAACTATGGCTACACCTTC